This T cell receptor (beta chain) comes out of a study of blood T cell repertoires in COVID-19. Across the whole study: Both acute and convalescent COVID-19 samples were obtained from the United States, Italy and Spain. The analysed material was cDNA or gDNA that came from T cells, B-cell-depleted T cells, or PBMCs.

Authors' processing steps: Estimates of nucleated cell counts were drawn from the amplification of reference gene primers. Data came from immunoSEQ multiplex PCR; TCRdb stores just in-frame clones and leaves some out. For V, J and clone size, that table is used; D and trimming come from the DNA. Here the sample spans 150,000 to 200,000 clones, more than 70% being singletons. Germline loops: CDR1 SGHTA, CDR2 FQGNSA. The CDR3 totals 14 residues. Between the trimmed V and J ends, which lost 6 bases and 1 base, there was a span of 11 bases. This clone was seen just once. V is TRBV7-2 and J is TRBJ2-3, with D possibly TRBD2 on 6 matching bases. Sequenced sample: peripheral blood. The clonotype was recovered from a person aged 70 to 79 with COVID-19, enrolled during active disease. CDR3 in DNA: TGTGCCAGCAGGGAGGGACTCGGCACAGATACGCAGTATTTT. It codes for CASREGLGTDTQYF. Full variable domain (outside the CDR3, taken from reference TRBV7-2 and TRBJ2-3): GAGVSQSPSNKVTEKGKDVELRCDPISGHTALYWYRQSLGQGLEFLIYFQGNSAPDKSGLPSDRFSAERTGGSVSTLTIQRTQQEDSAVYLCASREGLGTDTQYFGPGTRLTVL.